This TCR beta chain originates from a study of T-cell reconstitution after alpha-beta-depleted transplantation in children. General study points: Fresh T-cell production supplied most of the T-cell counts and diversity seen one year after transplant. Day-60 TCRbeta diversity that was high in some patients was derived from surviving recipient T cells and thymic progenitors. Several hundred expanded graft clones reportedly supplied alpha-beta T cells about two months after transplant.

During its preparation, the TCRbeta library received unique molecular identifiers. TCRdb analysed the PCR reads with MiXCR anew, one entry per CDR3 protein. In the table there are roughly 300,000 distinct CDR3 sequences, 11% of which are singletons. The CDR3 contains 13 residues. CDR1 is LGHNA and CDR2 is YSLEER in the germline V gene. V gave up 0 bases and J gave up 8 bases, with 10 bases separating them. This clonotype appeared many times. Its antigen is still unknown. The source is a male patient between 2 and 10 years old who had a stem cell transplant for chronic granulomatous disease, so the T cells may come from the graft donor. The sample in question was peripheral blood, obtained 180 days after TCRalphabeta/CD19-depleted stem cell transplant. This rearrangement joins TRBV4-3 to TRBJ1-2; D ambiguous. In DNA, the CDR3 is TGCGCCAGCAGCCAAGATCTGGGCCTAGGCTACACCTTC. Amino acid sequence: CASSQDLGLGYTF.